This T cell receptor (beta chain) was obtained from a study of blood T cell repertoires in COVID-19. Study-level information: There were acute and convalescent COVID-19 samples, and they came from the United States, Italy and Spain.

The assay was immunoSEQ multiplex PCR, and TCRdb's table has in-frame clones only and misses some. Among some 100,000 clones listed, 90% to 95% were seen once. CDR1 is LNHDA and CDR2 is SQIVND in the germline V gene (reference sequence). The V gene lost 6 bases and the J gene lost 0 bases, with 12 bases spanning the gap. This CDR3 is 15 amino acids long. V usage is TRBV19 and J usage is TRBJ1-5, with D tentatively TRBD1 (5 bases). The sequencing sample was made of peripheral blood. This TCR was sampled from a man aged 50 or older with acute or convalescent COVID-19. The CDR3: CASRKTVDSNQPQHF. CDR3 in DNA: TGTGCCAGTAGGAAGACAGTGGATAGCAATCAGCCCCAGCATTTT.